This TCR beta chain was captured in a study of vaccination effects on CD4 cells after COVID-19. Overall study findings and caveats: The study dataset contains few convalescent patients and includes no early post-infection timepoints.

Expansion of antigen-specific CD4+ T cells with viral peptide pools was carried out by the ViraFEST assay before sequencing. Cultured cells yielded isolated CD4+ T cells after approximately nine days. Infection with SARS-CoV-2 occurred in the person between March and December 2020, and PCR confirmed it. Each well held a few million PBMC cultured with approximately 9.7 ug/ml peptides and around 11 IU/ml IL-2. The CDR3 is made up of 15 amino acids. The germline V gene has CDR1 LGHNA and CDR2 YSLEER. Trimming at V came to 4 bases and at J to 2 bases, leaving 5 bases not matched to a gene. TCRdb's table, derived via immunoSEQ multiplex PCR, lists solely in-frame clones and lacks some. This sample has 25,000 to 35,000 clones, with 55% to 75% found just once. As for this clone: Its antigen is not known.

The sequence came from a human donor who had a prior SARS-CoV-2 infection. V gene TRBV4-3 combines with J gene TRBJ2-3, with 8 bases fitting TRBD1. The input for sequencing was CD4+ T cells from PBMCs cultured with a peptide pool, taken before COVID-19 vaccination. CDR3: CASSRGTGDTDTQYF. CDR3 in DNA: TGCGCCAGCAGCCGCGGGACAGGAGACACAGATACGCAGTATTTT.